The entry below describes one TCR beta chain. Its antigen is still unknown. These data belong to a study of shared clonotypes between healthy human individuals. Around 31,000 T cell genomes, or around 300 ng DNA, went into unsorted PBMC replicate PCRs. Profiling relied on immunoSEQ multiplex PCR, and the TCRdb table lists in-frame clones only, not all of them. The table shows about 490,000 clones, with about 79% occurring only once. Whole-study findings and limits: Limitation of the genetic and exposure-history diversity represented came from the few donors. Only blood underwent sampling, and tissue repertoires likely differ.

Germline V gene sequence: CDR1 SGHVS, CDR2 FQNEAQ. The CDR3 has 20 residues. V was cut by 5 bases and J by 1 base, with 27 bases left in between. The source material was PBMCs. The source is a woman aged 40 to 49 in good health. Some clones in this sample may be carry-over from other donors' samples. The chain employs TRBV7-8 and TRBJ1-5; no clear D. CDR3 DNA sequence: TGTGCCAGCAGCGCCCTAAGGTCATTGCCGGGCGCGGGGAGCAATCAGCCCCAGCATTTT. The encoded protein is CASSALRSLPGAGSNQPQHF. Drawing the rest from reference TRBV7-8 and TRBJ1-5, the complete variable domain is GAGVSQSPRYKVAKRGQDVALRCDPISGHVSLFWYQQALGQGPEFLTYFQNEAQLDKSGLPSDRFFAERPEGSVSTLKIQRTQQEDSAVYLCASSALRSLPGAGSNQPQHFGDGTRLSIL.